This TCR beta chain was identified in a study of cytomegalovirus exposure and HLA in healthy donors. Across the study: Most donors, roughly 84% of approximately 400 genotyped, fell in the Caucasian-associated ancestry cluster. Findings of the study overall: The authors later found most CMV-associated TCR beta chains appeared HLA-restricted.

This clone occurred a few times. The antigen is not known. Primers for the PCR totalled 60 Vbeta and 13 Jbeta. Some clones are missing from TCRdb's copy, which holds only in-frame ones; the method was immunoSEQ multiplex PCR. The sample consists of about 250,000 clones, approximately 81% of them appearing once. There are 13 residues in the CDR3. The germline V gene has CDR1 LGHNT and CDR2 FRNRAP. The V end lost 5 bases, the J end lost 4 bases, and 10 bases lay between the germline ends. Material for sequencing was PBMCs. The chain recombines TRBV12-5 with TRBJ2-3, with D maybe TRBD2 (6 bases). This sequence originates from a girl aged 2 to 9 in good health and CMV-seronegative. The CDR3 spells CASGRGTPDTQYF. As DNA, the CDR3 is TGTGCTAGTGGTCGCGGGACTCCAGATACGCAGTATTTT.